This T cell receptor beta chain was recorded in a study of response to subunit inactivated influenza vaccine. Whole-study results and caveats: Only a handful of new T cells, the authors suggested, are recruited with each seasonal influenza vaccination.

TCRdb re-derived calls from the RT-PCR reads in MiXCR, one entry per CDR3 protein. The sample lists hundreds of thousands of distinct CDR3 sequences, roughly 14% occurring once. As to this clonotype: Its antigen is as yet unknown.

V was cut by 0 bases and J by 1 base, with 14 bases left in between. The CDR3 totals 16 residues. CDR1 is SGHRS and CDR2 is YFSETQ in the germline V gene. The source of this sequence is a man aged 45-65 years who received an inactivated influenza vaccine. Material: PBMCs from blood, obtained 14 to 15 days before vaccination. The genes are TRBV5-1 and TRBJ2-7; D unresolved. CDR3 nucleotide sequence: TGCGCCAGCAGCTTGGAGCCTACGCCCAGGTCCTACGAGCAGTACTTC. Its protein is CASSLEPTPRSYEQYF.